A selection of T cell receptor beta chains follows, all from one sample in a study of T cell changes during pregnancy in multiple sclerosis. TCRdb keeps only in-frame clones here, not all; method: immunoSEQ multiplex PCR. The sample carries around 57,000 clones, roughly 92% recorded once. The sample was CD4+ T cells from peripheral blood mononuclear cells, taken in the third trimester of pregnancy. The receptors originated from a female donor with multiple sclerosis, enrolled in a pregnancy study. The CDR3 runs from the conserved cysteine through the conserved F or W. The D gene is left open where the match is weak. Not every row has a clone size; where given, it reads once, few, many or a size class.

abundance: -; d_gene: TRBD1; v_gene: TRBV29-1; j_gene: TRBJ1-2; CDR3aa: CSANRDRGRRGYTF; CDR3nt: TGCAGCGCCAACCGGGACAGGGGGCGCCGTGGCTACACCTTC
abundance: -; d_gene: -; v_gene: TRBV5-4; j_gene: TRBJ1-2; CDR3aa: CASSLDRDPYGYTF; CDR3nt: TGTGCCAGCAGCTTGGACAGGGACCCGTATGGCTACACCTTC
abundance: -; d_gene: TRBD1; v_gene: TRBV19; j_gene: TRBJ1-1; CDR3aa: CASSMMIGTGAMNTEAFF; CDR3nt: TGTGCCAGTAGTATGATGATTGGGACAGGGGCGATGAACACTGAAGCTTTCTTT
abundance: few; d_gene: -; v_gene: TRBV7-9; j_gene: TRBJ2-7; CDR3aa: CASSLARGRDEQYF; CDR3nt: TGTGCCAGCAGCTTAGCCCGGGGAAGGGACGAGCAGTACTTC
abundance: -; d_gene: TRBD1; v_gene: TRBV19; j_gene: TRBJ2-7; CDR3aa: CASSIGTASYEQYF; CDR3nt: TGTGCCAGTAGTATCGGGACAGCCTCCTACGAGCAGTACTTC
abundance: -; d_gene: -; v_gene: TRBV11-2; j_gene: TRBJ2-7; CDR3aa: CASSLGGLGTLTYEQYF; CDR3nt: TGTGCCAGCAGCTTAGGGGGACTGGGGACCCTGACCTACGAGCAGTACTTC
abundance: -; d_gene: TRBD1; v_gene: TRBV18; j_gene: TRBJ1-1; CDR3aa: CASSPGQGLNTEAFF; CDR3nt: TGTGCCAGCTCACCGGGACAGGGTTTGAACACTGAAGCTTTCTTT
abundance: -; d_gene: -; v_gene: TRBV27; j_gene: TRBJ1-4; CDR3aa: CASSLRRNEKLFF; CDR3nt: TGTGCCAGCAGTTTAAGGAGGAATGAAAAACTGTTTTTT
abundance: -; d_gene: -; v_gene: TRBV10-2; j_gene: TRBJ2-1; CDR3aa: CASSALSRDSSSYNEQFF; CDR3nt: TGCGCCAGCAGTGCACTCTCCCGGGACTCCTCCTCCTACAATGAGCAGTTCTTC
abundance: -; d_gene: -; v_gene: TRBV5-4; j_gene: TRBJ2-7; CDR3aa: CASSQKGRDDYEQYF; CDR3nt: TGTGCCAGCAGCCAAAAGGGGCGGGATGACTACGAGCAGTACTTC
abundance: -; d_gene: TRBD1; v_gene: TRBV28; j_gene: TRBJ1-2; CDR3aa: CASSLTGAYGYTF; CDR3nt: TGTGCCAGCAGTTTAACAGGGGCATATGGCTACACCTTC
abundance: -; d_gene: -; v_gene: TRBV19; j_gene: TRBJ2-7; CDR3aa: CASSTDGVREQYF; CDR3nt: TGTGCCAGTAGCACCGACGGGGTGAGGGAGCAGTACTTC
abundance: -; d_gene: -; v_gene: TRBV4-2; j_gene: TRBJ2-1; CDR3aa: CASSQDLFGNEQFF; CDR3nt: TGTGCCAGCAGCCAAGATCTTTTCGGCAATGAGCAGTTCTTC
abundance: -; d_gene: -; v_gene: TRBV15; j_gene: TRBJ2-5; CDR3aa: CATSREGAQETQYF; CDR3nt: TGTGCCACCAGCAGAGAGGGGGCCCAAGAGACCCAGTACTTC
abundance: -; d_gene: -; v_gene: TRBV5-5; j_gene: TRBJ1-1; CDR3aa: CASSLGQLAEAFF; CDR3nt: TGTGCCAGCAGCTTAGGACAGCTCGCTGAAGCTTTCTTT
abundance: -; d_gene: -; v_gene: TRBV5-5; j_gene: TRBJ1-3; CDR3aa: CASSLVSGSGNTIYF; CDR3nt: TGTGCCAGCAGCTTGGTGTCGGGCTCTGGAAACACCATATATTTT
abundance: once; d_gene: -; v_gene: TRBV29-1; j_gene: TRBJ2-7; CDR3aa: CSVECGGVPDSSYEQYF; CDR3nt: TGCAGCGTTGAGTGTGGAGGTGTTCCGGACAGCTCCTACGAGCAGTACTTC
abundance: -; d_gene: -; v_gene: TRBV19; j_gene: TRBJ1-5; CDR3aa: CASSELGYNQPQHF; CDR3nt: TGTGCCAGTAGTGAATTGGGCTACAATCAGCCCCAGCATTTT
abundance: -; d_gene: -; v_gene: TRBV6-1; j_gene: TRBJ1-5; CDR3aa: CASSEDPGQPQHF; CDR3nt: TGTGCCAGCAGTGAAGACCCGGGTCAGCCCCAGCATTTT
abundance: -; d_gene: TRBD2; v_gene: TRBV6-5; j_gene: TRBJ2-1; CDR3aa: CASSLKREWGNEQFF; CDR3nt: TGTGCCAGCAGCCTAAAGCGGGAGTGGGGAAATGAGCAGTTCTTC
abundance: -; d_gene: -; v_gene: TRBV19; j_gene: TRBJ2-1; CDR3aa: CASSIRGGGGNNEQFF; CDR3nt: TGTGCCAGTAGTATAAGGGGAGGGGGGGGGAACAATGAGCAGTTCTTC
abundance: -; d_gene: -; v_gene: TRBV28; j_gene: TRBJ1-5; CDR3aa: CASYRYSNQPQHF; CDR3nt: TGTGCCAGCTACAGGTATAGCAATCAGCCCCAGCATTTT
abundance: -; d_gene: -; v_gene: TRBV6-6; j_gene: TRBJ2-7; CDR3aa: CASSYSRLERVQYF; CDR3nt: TGTGCCAGCAGTTACTCTCGTCTGGAACGGGTGCAGTACTTC
abundance: once; d_gene: -; v_gene: TRBV11-3; j_gene: TRBJ2-6; CDR3aa: CASSPGGSGANVLTF; CDR3nt: TGTGCCAGCAGCCCCGGGGGCTCTGGGGCCAACGTCCTGACTTTC
abundance: -; d_gene: TRBD2; v_gene: TRBV5-1; j_gene: TRBJ2-6; CDR3aa: CASSLEVAGSGANVLTF; CDR3nt: TGCGCCAGCAGCTTGGAGGTAGCGGGGTCTGGGGCCAACGTCCTGACTTTC
abundance: -; d_gene: -; v_gene: TRBV28; j_gene: TRBJ1-5; CDR3aa: CASSLYKGVAKQPQHF; CDR3nt: TGTGCCAGCAGTTTATATAAGGGGGTGGCAAAACAGCCCCAGCATTTT
abundance: once; d_gene: -; v_gene: TRBV28; j_gene: TRBJ2-5; CDR3aa: CATSTSTGSLQETQYF; CDR3nt: TGTGCCACCTCAACCTCCACGGGATCCCTTCAAGAGACCCAGTACTTC
abundance: -; d_gene: -; v_gene: TRBV5-1; j_gene: TRBJ2-3; CDR3aa: CASSLGLALSTDTQYF; CDR3nt: TGCGCCAGCAGCTTGGGCCTAGCTCTGAGCACAGATACGCAGTATTTT
abundance: -; d_gene: TRBD1; v_gene: TRBV19; j_gene: TRBJ1-2; CDR3aa: CASSIDGQGGYTF; CDR3nt: TGTGCCAGTAGTATAGATGGACAGGGGGGCTACACCTTC
abundance: -; d_gene: TRBD1; v_gene: TRBV19; j_gene: TRBJ2-3; CDR3aa: CATGTGDSDTQYF; CDR3nt: TGTGCCACCGGGACAGGGGATTCAGATACGCAGTATTTT
abundance: -; d_gene: TRBD1; v_gene: TRBV18; j_gene: TRBJ2-3; CDR3aa: CASSPTGTGDADTQYF; CDR3nt: TGTGCCAGCTCACCAACCGGGACAGGGGATGCAGATACGCAGTATTTT
abundance: -; d_gene: TRBD1; v_gene: TRBV6-1; j_gene: TRBJ2-7; CDR3aa: CASSEATGGSYEQYF; CDR3nt: TGTGCCAGCAGTGAAGCGACAGGGGGCTCCTACGAGCAGTACTTC
abundance: once; d_gene: TRBD2; v_gene: TRBV30; j_gene: TRBJ2-1; CDR3aa: CAWRMAGLGSNEQFF; CDR3nt: TGTGCCTGGAGGATGGCGGGACTAGGCAGCAATGAGCAGTTCTTC
abundance: -; d_gene: -; v_gene: TRBV5-6; j_gene: TRBJ2-7; CDR3aa: CASSLVGQSYEQYF; CDR3nt: TGTGCCAGCAGCTTGGTGGGGCAGAGCTACGAGCAGTACTTC